This TCR beta chain was sequenced during a study of blood T cells in healthy people across ages. A sample-barcoded 5' primer and a J-beta primer mix were used in a second PCR of about 6 to 11 cycles. TCRdb called the 5' RACE reads again in MiXCR, with one record for every CDR3 protein. The sample carries some 1,800,000 distinct CDR3 sequences, around 42% recorded once. Only a few counts were recorded for this clonotype. V lost 4 bases and J lost 3; bases outside the gene matches: 4. CDR1 is SGHTA, CDR2 FQGNSA, per germline. This CDR3 is built from 14 residues. The rearrangement uses TRBV7-2 and TRBJ2-5; TRBD1 matches 8 bases. Input material: blood. This sequence originates from a human donor in good health. The CDR3 nucleotides read TGTGCCAGCAGCTACCCGACAGGGGAAGAGACCCAGTACTTC. Its protein product is CASSYPTGEETQYF. Looking up the rest from reference TRBV7-2 and TRBJ2-5 gives the full variable domain: GAGVSQSPSNKVTEKGKDVELRCDPISGHTALYWYRQSLGQGLEFLIYFQGNSAPDKSGLPSDRFSAERTGGSVSTLTIQRTQQEDSAVYLCASSYPTGEETQYFGPGTRLLVL.